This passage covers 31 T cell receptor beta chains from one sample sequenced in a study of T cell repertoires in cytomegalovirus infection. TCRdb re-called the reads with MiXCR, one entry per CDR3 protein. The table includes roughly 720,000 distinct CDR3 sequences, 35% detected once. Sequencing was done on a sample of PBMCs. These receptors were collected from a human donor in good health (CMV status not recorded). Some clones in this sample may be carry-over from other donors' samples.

As DNA, the CDR3 is TGTGCCAGCAGCTTCGTGTTCGGGGGTGCCCCAAATGAGCAGTTCTTC. This translates into CASSFVFGGAPNEQFF. The rearrangement links TRBV7-9 to TRBJ2-1; TRBD2 might be the D (6 bases). This CDR3 has 16 residues. Germline lookup yields CDR1 SEHNR and CDR2 FQNEAQ (reference sequence). Deletions cut 3 bases from V and 7 bases from J, with 19 bases between.

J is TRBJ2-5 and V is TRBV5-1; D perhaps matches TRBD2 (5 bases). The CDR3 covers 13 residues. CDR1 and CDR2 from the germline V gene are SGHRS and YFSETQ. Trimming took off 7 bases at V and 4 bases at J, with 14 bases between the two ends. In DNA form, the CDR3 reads TGCGCCAGCCACGCGGACTCGAGAGAGACCCAGTACTTC. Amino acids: CASHADSRETQYF.

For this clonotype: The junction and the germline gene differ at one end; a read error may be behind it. CDR3 sequence (DNA): TGTGCCAGCAGCCCAGGGGTTAGCAATGAGCAGTTATTC. Amino acids: CASSPGVSNEQLF. This sequence joins TRBV5-4 and TRBJ2-1; TRBD1 might be the D (6 bases). CDR1 is SGHNT, CDR2 YYREEE, per germline (reference sequence). The CDR3 length is 13 residues.

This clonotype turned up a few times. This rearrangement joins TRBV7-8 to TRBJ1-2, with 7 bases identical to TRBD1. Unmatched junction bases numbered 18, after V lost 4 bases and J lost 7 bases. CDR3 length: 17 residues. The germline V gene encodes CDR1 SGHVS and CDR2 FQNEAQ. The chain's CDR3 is CASSSTVLLDREGGYTF. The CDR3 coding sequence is TGTGCCAGCAGCTCTACTGTTCTACTTGACAGGGAAGGTGGCTACACCTTC. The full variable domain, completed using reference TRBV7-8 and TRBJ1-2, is GAGVSQSPRYKVAKRGQDVALRCDPISGHVSLFWYQQALGQGPEFLTYFQNEAQLDKSGLPSDRFFAERPEGSVSTLKIQRTQQEDSAVYLCASSSTVLLDREGGYTFGSGTRLTVV.

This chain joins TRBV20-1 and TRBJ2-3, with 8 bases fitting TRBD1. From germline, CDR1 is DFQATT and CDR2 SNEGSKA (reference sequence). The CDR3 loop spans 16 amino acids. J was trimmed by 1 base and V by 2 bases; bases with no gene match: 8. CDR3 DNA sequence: TGCAGTGCTAGATCCTACAGGGGGGCCGGCACAGATACGCAGTATTTT. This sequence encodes CSARSYRGAGTDTQYF.

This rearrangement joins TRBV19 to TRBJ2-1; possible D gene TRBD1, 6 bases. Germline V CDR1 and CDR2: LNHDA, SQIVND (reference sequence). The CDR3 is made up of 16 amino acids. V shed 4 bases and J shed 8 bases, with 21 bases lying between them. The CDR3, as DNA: TGTGCCAGTAGTAACCAACCCAGGGGCGTAGGGGATGAGCAGTTCTTC. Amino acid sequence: CASSNQPRGVGDEQFF.

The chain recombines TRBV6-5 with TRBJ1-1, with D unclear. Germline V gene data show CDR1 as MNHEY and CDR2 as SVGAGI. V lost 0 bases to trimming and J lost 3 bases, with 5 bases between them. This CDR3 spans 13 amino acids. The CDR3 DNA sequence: TGTGCCAGCAGTTACTCGAAGGACACTGAAGCTTTCTTT. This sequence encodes CASSYSKDTEAFF.

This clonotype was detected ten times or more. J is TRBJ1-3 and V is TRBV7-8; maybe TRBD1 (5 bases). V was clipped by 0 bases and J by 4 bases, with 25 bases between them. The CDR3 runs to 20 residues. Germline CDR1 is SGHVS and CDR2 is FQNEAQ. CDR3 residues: CASSLAWVPGGQGMGNTIYF. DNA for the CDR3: TGTGCCAGCAGCTTAGCGTGGGTCCCAGGCGGGCAGGGAATGGGAAACACCATATATTTT.

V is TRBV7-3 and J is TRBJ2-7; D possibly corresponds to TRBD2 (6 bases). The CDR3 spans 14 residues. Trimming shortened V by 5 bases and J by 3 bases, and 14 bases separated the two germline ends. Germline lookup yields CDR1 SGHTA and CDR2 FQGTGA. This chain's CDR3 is CASSLSDGGYEQYF. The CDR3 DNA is TGTGCCAGCAGCCTGAGTGACGGGGGCTACGAGCAGTACTTC.

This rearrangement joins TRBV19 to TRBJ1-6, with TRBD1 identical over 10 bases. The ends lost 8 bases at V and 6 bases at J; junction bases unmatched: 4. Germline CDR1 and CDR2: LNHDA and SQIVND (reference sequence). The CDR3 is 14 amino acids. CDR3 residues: CASGTGELNSPLHF. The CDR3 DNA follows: TGTGCCAGTGGGACAGGGGAGCTTAATTCACCCCTCCACTTT.

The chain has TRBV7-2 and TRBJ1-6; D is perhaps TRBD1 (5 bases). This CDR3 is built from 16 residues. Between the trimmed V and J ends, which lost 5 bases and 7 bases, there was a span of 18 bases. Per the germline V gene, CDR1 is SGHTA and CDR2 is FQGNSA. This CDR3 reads CASSPVATGRNSPLHF. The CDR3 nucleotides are TGTGCCAGCAGCCCAGTGGCTACAGGCCGGAATTCACCCCTCCACTTT. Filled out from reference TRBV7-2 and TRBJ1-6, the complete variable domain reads GAGVSQSPSNKVTEKGKDVELRCDPISGHTALYWYRQSLGQGLEFLIYFQGNSAPDKSGLPSDRFSAERTGGSVSTLTIQRTQQEDSAVYLCASSPVATGRNSPLHFGNGTRLTVT.

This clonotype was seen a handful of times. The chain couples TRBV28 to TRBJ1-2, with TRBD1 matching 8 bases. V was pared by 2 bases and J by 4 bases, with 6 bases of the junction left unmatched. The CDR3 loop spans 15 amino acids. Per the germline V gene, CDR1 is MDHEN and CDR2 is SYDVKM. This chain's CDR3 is CASSLGYRGAYGYTF. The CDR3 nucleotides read TGTGCCAGCAGTTTAGGTTACAGGGGGGCCTATGGCTACACCTTC.

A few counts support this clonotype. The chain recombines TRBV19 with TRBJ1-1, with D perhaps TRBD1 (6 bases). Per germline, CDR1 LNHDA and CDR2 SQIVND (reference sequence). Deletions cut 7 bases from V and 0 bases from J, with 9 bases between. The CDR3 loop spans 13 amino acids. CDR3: CASNRDVNTEAFF. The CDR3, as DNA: TGTGCCAGTAACAGGGATGTGAACACTGAAGCTTTCTTT.

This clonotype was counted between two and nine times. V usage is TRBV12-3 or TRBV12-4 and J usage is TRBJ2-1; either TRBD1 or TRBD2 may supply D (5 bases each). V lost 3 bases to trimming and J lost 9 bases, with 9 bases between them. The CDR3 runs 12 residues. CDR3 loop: CASSFEGSEQFF. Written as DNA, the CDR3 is TGTGCCAGCAGTTTCGAGGGGAGTGAGCAGTTCTTC.

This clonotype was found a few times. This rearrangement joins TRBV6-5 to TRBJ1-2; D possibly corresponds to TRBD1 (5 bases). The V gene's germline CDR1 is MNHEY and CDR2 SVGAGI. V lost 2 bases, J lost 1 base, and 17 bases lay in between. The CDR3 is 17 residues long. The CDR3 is CASSYLRTQVDNYGYTF. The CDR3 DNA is TGTGCCAGCAGTTACCTGCGGACACAGGTTGATAACTATGGCTACACCTTC.

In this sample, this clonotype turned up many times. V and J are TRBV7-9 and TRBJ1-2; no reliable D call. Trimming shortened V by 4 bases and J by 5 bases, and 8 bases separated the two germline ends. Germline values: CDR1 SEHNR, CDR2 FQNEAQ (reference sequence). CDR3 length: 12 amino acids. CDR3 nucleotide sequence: TGTGCCAGCAGCTCTGGTTTATATGGCTACACCTTC. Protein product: CASSSGLYGYTF.

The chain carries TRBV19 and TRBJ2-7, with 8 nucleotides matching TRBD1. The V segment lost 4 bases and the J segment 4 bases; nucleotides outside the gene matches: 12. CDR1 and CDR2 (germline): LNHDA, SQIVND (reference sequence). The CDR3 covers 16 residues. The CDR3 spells CASSTSWSRGLYEQYF. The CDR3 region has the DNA TGTGCCAGTAGTACATCGTGGTCCAGGGGGCTTTACGAGCAGTACTTC.

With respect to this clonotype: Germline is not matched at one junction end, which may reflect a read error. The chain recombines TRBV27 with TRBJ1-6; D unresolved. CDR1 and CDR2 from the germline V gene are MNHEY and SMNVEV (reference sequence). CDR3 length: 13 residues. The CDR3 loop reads CASSKDHNSPLHF. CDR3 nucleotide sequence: TGTGCCAGCAGCAAAGACCATAATTCACCTCTCCACTTT.

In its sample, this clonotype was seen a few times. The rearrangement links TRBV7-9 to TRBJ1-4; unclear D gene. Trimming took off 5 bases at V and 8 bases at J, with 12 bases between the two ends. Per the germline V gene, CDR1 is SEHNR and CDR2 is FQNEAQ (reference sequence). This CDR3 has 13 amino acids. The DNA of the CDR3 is TGTGCCAGCAGCCGCACCCAGAGGGAAAAACTGTTTTTT. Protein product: CASSRTQREKLFF.

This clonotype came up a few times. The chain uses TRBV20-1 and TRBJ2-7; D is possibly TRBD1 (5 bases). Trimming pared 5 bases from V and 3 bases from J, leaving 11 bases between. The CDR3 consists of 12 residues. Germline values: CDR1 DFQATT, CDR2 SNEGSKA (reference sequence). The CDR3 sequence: CSAPGHGYEQYF. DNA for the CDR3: TGCAGTGCTCCAGGACACGGCTACGAGCAGTACTTC.

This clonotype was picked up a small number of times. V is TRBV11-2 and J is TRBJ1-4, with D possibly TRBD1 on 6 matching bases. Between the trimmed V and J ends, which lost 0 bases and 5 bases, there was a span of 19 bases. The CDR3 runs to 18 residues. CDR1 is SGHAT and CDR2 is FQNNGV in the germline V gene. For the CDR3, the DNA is TGTGCCAGCAGCTTAGAGCGGGGGGGGCAAATATCAAATGAAAAACTGTTTTTT. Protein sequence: CASSLERGGQISNEKLFF.

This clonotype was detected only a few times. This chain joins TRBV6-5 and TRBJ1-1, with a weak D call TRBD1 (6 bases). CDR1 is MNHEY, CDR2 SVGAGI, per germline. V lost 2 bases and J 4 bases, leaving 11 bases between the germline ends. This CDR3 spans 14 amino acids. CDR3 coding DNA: TGTGCCAGCAGTTACCAGGACAGTGGCACTGAAGCTTTCTTT. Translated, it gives CASSYQDSGTEAFF.

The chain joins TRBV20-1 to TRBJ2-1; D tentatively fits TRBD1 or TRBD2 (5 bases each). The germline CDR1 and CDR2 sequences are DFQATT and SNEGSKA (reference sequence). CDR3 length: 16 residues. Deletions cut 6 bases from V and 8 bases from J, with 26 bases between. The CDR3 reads CSAPPGWGRTSDEQFF. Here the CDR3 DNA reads TGCAGTGCGCCCCCCGGTTGGGGGAGAACGAGCGATGAGCAGTTCTTC.

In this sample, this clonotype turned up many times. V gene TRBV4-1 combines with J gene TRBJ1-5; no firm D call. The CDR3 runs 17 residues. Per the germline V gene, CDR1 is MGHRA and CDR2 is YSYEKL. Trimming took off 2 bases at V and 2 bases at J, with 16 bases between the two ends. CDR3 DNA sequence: TGCGCCAGCAGCCAAAACTCCCCCGGGGTAGGCAATCAGCCCCAGCATTTT. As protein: CASSQNSPGVGNQPQHF.

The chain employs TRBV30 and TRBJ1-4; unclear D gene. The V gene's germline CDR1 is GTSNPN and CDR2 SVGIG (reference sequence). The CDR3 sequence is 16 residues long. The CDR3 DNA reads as TGTGCGGTGGAAGAGGTTGGGTCATTGACTAATGAAAAACTGTTTTTT. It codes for CAVEEVGSLTNEKLFF.

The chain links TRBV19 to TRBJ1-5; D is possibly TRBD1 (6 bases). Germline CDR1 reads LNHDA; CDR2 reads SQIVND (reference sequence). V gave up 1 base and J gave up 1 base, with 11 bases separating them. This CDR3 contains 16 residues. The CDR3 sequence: CASSIVGGDSNQPQHF. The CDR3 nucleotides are TGTGCCAGTAGTATAGTAGGGGGGGACAGCAATCAGCCCCAGCATTTT.

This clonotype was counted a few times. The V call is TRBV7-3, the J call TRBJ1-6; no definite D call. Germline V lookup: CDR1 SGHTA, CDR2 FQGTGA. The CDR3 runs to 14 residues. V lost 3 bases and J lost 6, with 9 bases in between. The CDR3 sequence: CASSFGVPNSPLHF. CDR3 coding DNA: TGTGCCAGCAGCTTTGGGGTACCTAATTCACCCCTCCACTTT.

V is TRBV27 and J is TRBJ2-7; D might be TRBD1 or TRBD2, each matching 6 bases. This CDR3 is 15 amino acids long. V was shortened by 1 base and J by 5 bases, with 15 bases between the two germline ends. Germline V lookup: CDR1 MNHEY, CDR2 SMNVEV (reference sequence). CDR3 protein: CASSLLRGRIDEQYF. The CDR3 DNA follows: TGTGCCAGCAGTTTATTAAGGGGGAGGATCGACGAGCAGTACTTC.

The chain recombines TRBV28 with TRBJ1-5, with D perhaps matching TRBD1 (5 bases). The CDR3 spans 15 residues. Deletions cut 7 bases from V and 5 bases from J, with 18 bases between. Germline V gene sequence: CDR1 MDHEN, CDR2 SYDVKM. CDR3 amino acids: CASTLRSGGDQPQHF. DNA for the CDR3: TGTGCCAGCACCCTCCGGTCAGGAGGGGATCAGCCCCAGCATTTT.

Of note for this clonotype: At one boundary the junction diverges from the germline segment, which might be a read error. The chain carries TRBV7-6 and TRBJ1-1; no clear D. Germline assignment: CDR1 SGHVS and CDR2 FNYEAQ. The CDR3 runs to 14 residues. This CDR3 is CAISRASVNTEAFF. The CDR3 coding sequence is TGTGCCATCAGCCGTGCATCCGTTAACACTGAAGCTTTCTTT.

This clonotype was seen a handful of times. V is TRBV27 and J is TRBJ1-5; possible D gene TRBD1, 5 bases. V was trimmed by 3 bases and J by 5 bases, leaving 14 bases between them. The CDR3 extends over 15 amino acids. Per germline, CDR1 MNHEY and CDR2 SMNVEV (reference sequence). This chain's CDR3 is CASSFRSPGDQPQHF. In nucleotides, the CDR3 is TGTGCCAGCAGTTTTAGGTCTCCGGGGGATCAGCCCCAGCATTTT.